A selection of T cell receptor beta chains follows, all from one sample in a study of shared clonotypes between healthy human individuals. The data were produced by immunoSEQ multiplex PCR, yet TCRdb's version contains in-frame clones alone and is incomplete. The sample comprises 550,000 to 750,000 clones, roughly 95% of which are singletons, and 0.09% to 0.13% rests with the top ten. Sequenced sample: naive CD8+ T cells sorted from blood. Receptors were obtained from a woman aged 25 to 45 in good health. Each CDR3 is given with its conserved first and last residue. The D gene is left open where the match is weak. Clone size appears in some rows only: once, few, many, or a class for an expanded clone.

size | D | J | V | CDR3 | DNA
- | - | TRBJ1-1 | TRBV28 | CASIPTENTEAFF | TGTGCCAGCATTCCGACTGAGAACACTGAAGCTTTCTTT
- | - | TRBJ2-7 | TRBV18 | CASSPGNYEQYF | TGTGCCAGCTCACCGGGCAACTACGAGCAGTACTTC
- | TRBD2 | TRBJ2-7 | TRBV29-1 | CSVGGGRARAYEQYF | TGCAGCGTTGGTGGCGGGAGGGCCCGGGCCTACGAGCAGTACTTC
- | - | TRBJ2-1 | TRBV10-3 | CATGDRKVGHNEQFF | TGTGCCACCGGAGATCGTAAGGTGGGCCACAATGAGCAGTTCTTC
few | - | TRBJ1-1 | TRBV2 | CASMGVRAFF | TGTGCCAGCATGGGGGTGCGGGCTTTCTTT
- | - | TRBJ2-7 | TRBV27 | CASSLRPTWREQYF | TGTGCCAGCAGTTTACGACCAACGTGGAGGGAGCAGTACTTC
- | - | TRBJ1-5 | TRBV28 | CASGILQPQHF | TGTGCCAGCGGGATTCTTCAGCCCCAGCATTTT
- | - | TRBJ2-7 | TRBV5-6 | CASSSNLQGYEQYF | TGTGCCAGCAGCTCGAACCTACAGGGCTACGAGCAGTACTTC
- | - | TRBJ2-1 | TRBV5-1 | CASSLGQGTRHEQFF | TGCGCCAGCAGCTTGGGTCAGGGGACTCGCCATGAGCAGTTCTTC
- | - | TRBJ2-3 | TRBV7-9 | CASSDAQRASTDTQYF | TGTGCCAGCAGCGACGCCCAGCGCGCAAGCACAGATACGCAGTATTTT
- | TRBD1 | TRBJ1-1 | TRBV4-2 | CASTGAATEAFF | TGTGCCAGTACAGGGGCAGCCACTGAAGCTTTCTTT
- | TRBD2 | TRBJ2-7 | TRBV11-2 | CASSLISGTSDEQYF | TGTGCCAGCAGCTTAATATCCGGGACTAGCGATGAGCAGTACTTC
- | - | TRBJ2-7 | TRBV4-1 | CASSPPRGGHPYEQYF | TGCGCCAGCAGCCCCCCGCGTGGGGGACACCCCTACGAGCAGTACTTC
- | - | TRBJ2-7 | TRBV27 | CASTLVGSGYEQYF | TGTGCCAGCACCCTAGTGGGGTCTGGCTACGAGCAGTACTTC
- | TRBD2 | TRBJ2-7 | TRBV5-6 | CASSSRYISGRGSYEQYF | TGTGCCAGCAGCTCCCGTTATATTAGCGGGAGGGGATCCTACGAGCAGTACTTC
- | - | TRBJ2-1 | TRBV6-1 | CASSALPPGTLGHNEQFF | TGTGCCAGCAGTGCCCTCCCCCCGGGTACACTGGGCCACAATGAGCAGTTCTTC
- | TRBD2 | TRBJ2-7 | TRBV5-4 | CASKAMTSQTYEQYF | TGTGCCAGCAAGGCCATGACTAGCCAAACCTACGAGCAGTACTTC
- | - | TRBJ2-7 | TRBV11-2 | CASSFGDFYEQYF | TGTGCCAGCAGCTTTGGAGACTTCTACGAGCAGTACTTC
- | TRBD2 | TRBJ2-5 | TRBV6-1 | CASSDLRGTSRETQYF | TGTGCCAGCAGTGACCTCCGCGGGACTAGCCGGGAGACCCAGTACTTC
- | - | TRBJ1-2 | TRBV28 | CASSQQGTSNYGYTF | TGTGCCAGCAGCCAACAGGGTACAAGCAACTATGGCTACACCTTC
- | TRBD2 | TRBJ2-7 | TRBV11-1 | CASSLALGGRFNEQYF | TGTGCCAGCAGCTTAGCGCTTGGCGGGAGGTTCAACGAGCAGTACTTC
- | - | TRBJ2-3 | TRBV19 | CASSAGTNYAQYF | TGTGCCAGTAGTGCTGGAACGAACTATGCGCAGTATTTT
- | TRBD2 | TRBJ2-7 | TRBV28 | CASSHEAGVMTEQYF | TGTGCCAGCAGCCACGAAGCGGGAGTTATGACCGAGCAGTACTTC
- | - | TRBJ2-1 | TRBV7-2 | CAAGTPYNEQFF | TGTGCCGCCGGGACACCTTACAATGAGCAGTTCTTC
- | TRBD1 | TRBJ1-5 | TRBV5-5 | CASSEGQAPGQPQHF | TGTGCCAGCAGCGAGGGACAGGCACCGGGGCAGCCCCAGCATTTT
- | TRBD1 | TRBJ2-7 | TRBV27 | CASSFGTGDQEQYF | TGTGCCAGCAGTTTCGGGACAGGGGATCAAGAGCAGTACTTC
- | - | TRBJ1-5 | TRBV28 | CASSLIMDNNQPQHF | TGTGCCAGCAGCCTTATCATGGACAACAATCAGCCCCAGCATTTT
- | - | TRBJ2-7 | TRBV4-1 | CASSQYQNYEQYF | TGCGCCAGCAGCCAATATCAGAACTACGAGCAGTACTTC
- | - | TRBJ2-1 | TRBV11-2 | CASTFPDQRDNEQFF | TGTGCCAGCACTTTCCCGGACCAGAGGGACAATGAGCAGTTCTTC
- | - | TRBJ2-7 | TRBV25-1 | CASSEGYEEGGYEQYF | TGTGCCAGCAGTGAGGGCTACGAGGAGGGGGGCTACGAGCAGTACTTC
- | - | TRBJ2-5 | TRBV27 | CASSALEQETQYF | TGTGCCAGCAGCGCTCTGGAGCAAGAGACCCAGTACTTC
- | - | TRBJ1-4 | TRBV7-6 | CASSTRRALGRREVGEKLFF | TGTGCCAGCAGCACCCGCCGGGCCCTAGGACGTAGGGAGGTGGGTGAAAAACTGTTTTTT
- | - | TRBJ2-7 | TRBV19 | CASSIGLVYEQYF | TGTGCCAGTAGTATAGGACTAGTCTACGAGCAGTACTTC
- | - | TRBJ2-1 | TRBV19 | CASSINSYNEQFF | TGTGCCAGTAGTATTAACAGCTACAATGAGCAGTTCTTC
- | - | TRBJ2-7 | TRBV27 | CASSLSADYEQYF | TGTGCCAGCAGTTTATCGGCAGACTACGAGCAGTACTTC
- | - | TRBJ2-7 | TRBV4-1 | CASSQETGLASYEQYF | TGCGCCAGCAGCCAAGAGACAGGTTTGGCCTCCTACGAGCAGTACTTC
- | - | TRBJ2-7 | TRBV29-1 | CSVESEARPYEQYF | TGCAGCGTTGAATCCGAGGCCCGACCGTACGAGCAGTACTTC
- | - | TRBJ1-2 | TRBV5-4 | CASSLDGQPANYGYTF | TGTGCCAGCAGCTTGGATGGACAGCCAGCTAACTATGGCTACACCTTC
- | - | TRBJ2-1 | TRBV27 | CASSLLVSSYNEQFF | TGTGCCAGCAGTTTACTAGTAAGCTCCTACAATGAGCAGTTCTTC
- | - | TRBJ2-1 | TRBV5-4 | CASQSSSYNEQFF | TGTGCAAGCCAGTCTAGCTCCTACAATGAGCAGTTCTTC
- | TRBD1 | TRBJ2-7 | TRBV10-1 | CASSPDRDIYEQYF | TGCGCCAGTTCGCCGGACAGGGATATCTACGAGCAGTACTTC
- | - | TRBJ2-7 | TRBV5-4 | CASSGGSEQYF | TGTGCCAGCAGCGGCGGCAGCGAGCAGTACTTC
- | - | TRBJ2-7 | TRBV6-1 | CASSEERTADYEQYF | TGTGCCAGCAGTGAAGAGCGGACAGCCGACTACGAGCAGTACTTC
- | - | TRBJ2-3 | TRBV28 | CASSPLSNRIDTQYF | TGTGCCAGCAGTCCCCTTTCAAACAGAATAGATACGCAGTATTTT
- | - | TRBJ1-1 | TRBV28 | CASSLRGAQAEAFF | TGTGCCAGCAGTTTAAGGGGGGCACAGGCTGAAGCTTTCTTT
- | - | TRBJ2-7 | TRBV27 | CASTPSLGTSYEQYF | TGTGCCAGCACCCCGTCTCTCGGGACCAGTTACGAGCAGTACTTC
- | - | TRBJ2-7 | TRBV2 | CASSAGQVSYEQYF | TGTGCCAGCAGTGCTGGACAAGTTTCCTACGAGCAGTACTTC
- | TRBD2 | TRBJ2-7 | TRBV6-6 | CASSYGLAGIYEQYF | TGTGCCAGCAGTTACGGACTAGCGGGAATCTACGAGCAGTACTTC
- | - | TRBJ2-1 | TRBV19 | CASSISLDNEQFF | TGTGCCAGTAGTATTAGTTTGGACAATGAGCAGTTCTTC
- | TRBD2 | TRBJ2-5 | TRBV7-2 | CASSSSTSGGETQYF | TGTGCCAGCAGCTCCTCGACTAGCGGGGGGGAGACCCAGTACTTC
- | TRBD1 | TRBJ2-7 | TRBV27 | CASSKGTGRYYEQYF | TGTGCCAGCAGTAAGGGGACAGGTAGATACTACGAGCAGTACTTC
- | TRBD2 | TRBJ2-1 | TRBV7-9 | CASSLAGGNEQFF | TGTGCCAGCAGTTTAGCGGGAGGCAATGAGCAGTTCTTC
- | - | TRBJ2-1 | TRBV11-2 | CASSSGGGAGYNEQFF | TGTGCCAGCAGCTCCGGTGGGGGGGCGGGATACAATGAGCAGTTCTTC
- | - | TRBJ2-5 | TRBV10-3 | CAISESLFRQTQETQYF | TGTGCCATCAGTGAGTCGCTATTTAGACAAACCCAAGAGACCCAGTACTTC
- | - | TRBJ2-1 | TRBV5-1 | CASSLDPLGAGVNNEQFF | TGCGCCAGCAGCTTGGACCCCTTGGGGGCGGGAGTTAACAATGAGCAGTTCTTC
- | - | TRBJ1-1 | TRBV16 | CASSQRSDTEAFF | TGTGCCAGCAGCCAACGGAGCGACACTGAAGCTTTCTTT
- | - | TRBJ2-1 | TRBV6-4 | CASSDSRGGEQFF | TGTGCCAGCAGTGACTCGAGGGGCGGTGAGCAGTTCTTC
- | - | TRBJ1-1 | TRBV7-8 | CASSLVAGYHTEAFF | TGTGCCAGCAGCTTAGTTGCAGGGTATCACACTGAAGCTTTCTTT
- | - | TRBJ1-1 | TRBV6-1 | CASYYMNTEAFF | TGTGCCAGCTATTACATGAACACTGAAGCTTTCTTT